These 18 T cell receptor beta chains originate from one sample sequenced in a study of T cell repertoires in chronic hepatitis B (dated by TCRdb to about 2019). Library creation used the immunoSEQ multiplex PCR assay. TCRdb provides this immuneACCESS table in a form limited to in-frame rearrangements. Some clones are lacking; in checked studies, under half of them reflect an unresolved V gene, and why the rest are absent is not known. In all, the sample holds approximately 200 clones, and about 79% of those were seen once. Together, the top ten hold 50% of the sample. The sequencing input was HBV core (core169) epitope-specific CD8+ T cells from PBMCs. The source of these receptors is a human donor with chronic hepatitis B virus infection.

The chain combines TRBV6-4 with TRBJ2-3, with 7 bases fitting TRBD2. The V gene end was trimmed by 0 bases and the J gene end by 0 bases; junction bases not matched to a gene: 3. The CDR3 consists of 16 residues. In germline, CDR1 is MRHNA, CDR2 SNTAGT. CDR3 protein: CASSDSPGGSTDTQYF. The CDR3 DNA follows: TGTGCCAGCAGTGACTCCCCGGGGGGAAGCACAGATACGCAGTATTTT.

The chain joins TRBV7-9 to TRBJ1-1; weak D call: TRBD1 (6 bases). Per the germline V gene, CDR1 is SEHNR and CDR2 is FQNEAQ (reference sequence). The CDR3 is made up of 15 amino acids. The germline V and J ends were trimmed by 3 bases and 5 bases, with 16 bases remaining between them. CDR3 region: CASSFRGAWGTEAFF. CDR3 nucleotides: TGTGCCAGCAGCTTCAGGGGCGCGTGGGGGACTGAAGCTTTCTTT. Using reference TRBV7-9 and TRBJ1-1 for the parts outside the CDR3, the full variable domain is DTGVSQNPRHKITKRGQNVTFRCDPISEHNRLYWYRQTLGQGPEFLTYFQNEAQLEKSRLLSDRFSAERPKGSFSTLEIQRTEQGDSAMYLCASSFRGAWGTEAFFGQGTRLTVV.

The genes are TRBV13 and TRBJ2-3; 10 nucleotides match TRBD2. The CDR3 is made up of 16 amino acids. Germline V CDR1 and CDR2: PRHDT, FYEKMQ (reference sequence). V dropped 2 bases and J dropped 1; count of bases not matched to a gene: 3. The CDR3 protein is CASSLNLAGGTDTQYF. CDR3 coding DNA: TGTGCCAGCAGCTTAAATCTAGCGGGGGGCACAGATACGCAGTATTTT.

This clone was observed once. The genes are TRBV7-6 and TRBJ1-5; TRBD1 might be the D (5 bases). Trimming removed 1 base at V and 8 bases at J, with 12 bases between. The germline CDR1 and CDR2 sequences are SGHVS and FNYEAQ. This CDR3 region has 14 residues. The CDR3 region is CASSLGGGAEPQHF. The CDR3 DNA is TGTGCCAGCAGCTTAGGGGGCGGGGCCGAGCCCCAGCATTTT.

The CDR3 sequence: CASSFVQGSQPQHF. As DNA, the CDR3 is TGTGCCAGCAGTTTTGTACAGGGCAGTCAGCCCCAGCATTTT. This chain joins TRBV27 and TRBJ1-5, with a weak D call TRBD1 (6 bases). The CDR3 contains 14 residues. Trimming left V 3 bases short and J 6 bases short, with 12 bases between. CDR1 MNHEY and CDR2 SMNVEV come from the germline V gene (reference sequence).

This clone is judged hyperexpanded. The chain links TRBV9 to TRBJ1-6; no firm D call. The length of the CDR3 is 12 residues. V was pared by 7 bases and J by 7 bases, with 9 bases between. Germline V gene data show CDR1 as SGDLS and CDR2 as YYNGEE. The CDR3: CASGDSNSPLHF. In DNA form, the CDR3 reads TGTGCCAGCGGGGATTCCAATTCACCCCTCCACTTT.

A single count supports this clone. The gene calls are TRBV5-1 and TRBJ2-3; either TRBD1 or TRBD2 may supply D (5 bases each). This CDR3 comprises 14 residues. The ends were cut back, 5 bases at V and 2 bases at J, with 12 bases in the middle. The V gene's germline CDR1 is SGHRS and CDR2 YFSETQ. The CDR3 DNA reads as TGCGCCAGCAGGGGTGAGGGGTTCACAGATACGCAGTATTTT. It is translated as CASRGEGFTDTQYF.

This chain uses TRBV2 with TRBJ1-1; no firm D call. V lost 4 bases and J lost 5, with 8 bases in between. This CDR3 has 12 residues. CDR1 and CDR2 from the germline V gene are SNHLY and FYNNEI. The CDR3 here is CASSVWDTEAFF. The DNA for the CDR3 is TGTGCCAGCAGTGTTTGGGATACTGAAGCTTTCTTT.

The chain combines TRBV11-2 with TRBJ2-3; no clear D. Germline assignment: CDR1 SGHAT and CDR2 FQNNGV. The CDR3 totals 15 residues. V was trimmed by 5 bases and J by 2 bases, leaving 14 bases between them. This chain's CDR3 is CASSHRADNTDTQYF. CDR3 bases: TGTGCCAGCAGCCACCGGGCCGACAACACAGATACGCAGTATTTT.

On this clone itself: The junction departs from the called germline gene at one end, perhaps through a read error. V gene TRBV6-1 combines with J gene TRBJ2-3, with D possibly TRBD2 on 5 matching bases. CDR1 MNHNS and CDR2 SASEGT come from the germline V gene. The CDR3 covers 14 residues. In DNA form, the CDR3 reads TGTGCCACCAGTCTAGGGAGATCCACAGATACGCAGTATTTT. Its translation is CATSLGRSTDTQYF.

This clone was seen only a few times. J is TRBJ2-3 and V is TRBV6-1; no clear D. The CDR3 loop spans 15 amino acids. V lost 2 bases and J lost 4, with 13 bases in between. Germline CDR1 and CDR2: MNHNS and SASEGT. The CDR3 reads CASSEIPGAPDTQYF. As DNA, the CDR3 is TGTGCCAGCAGTGAAATTCCGGGTGCCCCAGATACGCAGTATTTT.

The V gene is TRBV27, the J gene TRBJ2-7, with 9 positions matching TRBD1. The germline V gene encodes CDR1 MNHEY and CDR2 SMNVEV (reference sequence). The ends lost 10 bases at V and 4 bases at J; junction bases unmatched: 17. The CDR3 has 16 amino acids. CDR3: CATAGTGPSYRYEQYF. CDR3 DNA sequence: TGTGCCACCGCCGGGACAGGGCCTTCCTATCGGTACGAGCAGTACTTC.

Worth noting for this clone: Relative to the germline gene, one junction end is altered; a read error may explain this. This rearrangement joins TRBV7-7 to TRBJ2-7, with 8 positions matching TRBD1. In germline, CDR1 is SSHAT, CDR2 FNYEAQ (reference sequence). The CDR3 has 14 amino acids. DNA of the CDR3: TGTGCTAGCAGCTTAGTCCCAGGGGGCAACGAGCAGTACTTC. This codes for CASSLVPGGNEQYF.

The chain uses TRBV27 and TRBJ2-7; 9 bases align to TRBD1. CDR3 length equals 16 residues. V trimming: 10 bases; J trimming: 4 bases; junction bases outside the gene matches: 17. Germline lookup yields CDR1 MNHEY and CDR2 SMNVEV (reference sequence). CDR3 nucleotide sequence: TGTGCCACCGCCGGGACAGGGCCTCCCTATCGGTACGAGCAGTACTTC. Protein sequence: CATAGTGPPYRYEQYF.

The chain carries TRBV21-1 and TRBJ2-4; the table assigns TRBD1, which was not confirmed against the DNA. TRBV21-1 is a recognized pseudogene. This CDR3 contains 16 residues. This chain's CDR3 is CASRQWLQQRKNIQYF. The DNA for the CDR3 is TGTGCCAGCAGACAATGGCTACAGCAAAGAAAAAACATTCAGTACTTC.

This chain uses TRBV7-6 with TRBJ1-2; unclear D gene. Germline V gene lookup returns CDR1 SGHVS and CDR2 FNYEAQ. With 3 bases removed from V and 9 bases from J, the gap between germline ends came to 8 bases. The CDR3 runs to 11 residues. The DNA of the CDR3 is TGTGCCAGCAGCTTCTCGGGGAGCTACACCTTC. It codes for CASSFSGSYTF.

The chain couples TRBV5-1 to TRBJ2-1, with 12 bases that match TRBD2. The CDR3 is made up of 14 amino acids. The V and J ends lost 2 bases and 10 bases, in that order; junction bases with no gene match: 4. Germline V gene sequence: CDR1 SGHRS, CDR2 YFSETQ. DNA of the CDR3: TGCGCCAGCAGCTTCCTGACTAGCGGGGGAGAGCAGTTCTTC. As protein: CASSFLTSGGEQFF. Looking up the rest from reference TRBV5-1 and TRBJ2-1 gives the full variable domain: KAGVTQTPRYLIKTRGQQVTLSCSPISGHRSVSWYQQTPGQGLQFLFEYFSETQRNKGNFPGRFSGRQFSNSRSEMNVSTLELGDSALYLCASSFLTSGGEQFFGPGTRLTVL.

The table lists this clone with a count of one. This CDR3 is CASSFRGGASTGELFF. DNA of the CDR3: TGTGCCAGCAGTTTCCGAGGGGGCGCGAGCACCGGGGAGCTGTTTTTT. J is TRBJ2-2 and V is TRBV28; 7 bases map to TRBD1. With V trimmed by 3 bases and J by 4 bases, 8 bases remained unmatched. The CDR3 sequence is 16 residues long. Germline V CDR1 and CDR2: MDHEN, SYDVKM.